This TCR beta chain was captured by sequencing in a study of blood T cell repertoires in COVID-19. Germline CDR1 reads MNHEY; CDR2 reads SVGAGI. V lost 2 bases and J lost 6, with 7 bases in between. The CDR3 loop spans 12 amino acids. Profiling relied on immunoSEQ multiplex PCR, and the TCRdb table lists in-frame clones only, not all of them. The data hold 150,000 to 200,000 clones, with roughly 90% observed a single time. The sequenced sample consisted of PBMCs or T cells enriched from blood (not recorded which). The chain uses TRBV6-5 and TRBJ1-1; D gene ambiguous. The TCR was taken from a woman between 18 and 29 years old who had recovered from COVID-19. The CDR3 bases are TGTGCCAGCAGTTACCCGGGGTCTGAAGCTTTCTTT. Its protein is CASSYPGSEAFF.